Sequencing of this T cell receptor (beta chain) was carried out in a study of Ad26.COV2.S vaccination and SARS-CoV-2 variants. The V and J ends lost 5 bases and 2 bases, in that order; junction bases with no gene match: 8. Germline loops: CDR1 SEHNR, CDR2 FQNEAQ (reference sequence). The CDR3 has 16 residues. Sequenced by immunoSEQ multiplex PCR; TCRdb stores in-frame clones only, minus some. The sample holds roughly 700,000 clones, more than 70% seen once. Treatment of the sample: 15 to 20 received Ad26.COV2.S at low or high dose, single or two shots; several received placebo; per-sample allocation not given. Day 63 after the first injection of vaccine or placebo was the sampling time. In this sample, this clone turned up once.

Here the sequenced sample was peripheral blood, taken in a trial of Ad26.COV2.S vaccine versus placebo. The TCR sequence derives from a person aged 18-65 years who received the Ad26.COV2.S COVID-19 vaccine or a placebo. The J gene is TRBJ2-1, the V gene TRBV7-9, with 8 bases fitting TRBD2. The CDR3 reads CASSPRTSRAYNEQFF. CDR3 DNA: TGTGCCAGCAGCCCCCGGACTAGCAGAGCCTACAATGAGCAGTTCTTC.